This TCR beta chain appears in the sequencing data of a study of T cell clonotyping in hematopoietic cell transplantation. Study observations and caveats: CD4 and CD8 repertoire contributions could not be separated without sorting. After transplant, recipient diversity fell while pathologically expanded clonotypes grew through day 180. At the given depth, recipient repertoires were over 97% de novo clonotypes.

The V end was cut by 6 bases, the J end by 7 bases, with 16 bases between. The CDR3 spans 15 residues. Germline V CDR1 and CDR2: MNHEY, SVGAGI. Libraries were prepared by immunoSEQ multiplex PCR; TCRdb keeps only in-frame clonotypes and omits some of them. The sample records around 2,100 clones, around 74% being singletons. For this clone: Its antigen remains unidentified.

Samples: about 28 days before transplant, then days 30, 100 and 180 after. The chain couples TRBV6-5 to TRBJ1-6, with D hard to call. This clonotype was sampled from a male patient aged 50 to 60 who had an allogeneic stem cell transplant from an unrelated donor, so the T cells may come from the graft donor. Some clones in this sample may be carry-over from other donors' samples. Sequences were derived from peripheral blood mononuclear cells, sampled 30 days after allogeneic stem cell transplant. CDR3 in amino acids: CASRTFKNVNSPLHF. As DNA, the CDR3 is TGTGCCAGCAGAACATTTAAAAACGTGAATTCACCCCTCCACTTT.